This TCR beta chain came from a study of cytomegalovirus exposure and HLA in healthy donors. General study results and limits: Analyzed later, most CMV-associated TCR beta chains appeared HLA-restricted. Associated with cytomegalovirus, according to the listing, were 170 or so TCR beta chains.

The PCR made use of 60 Vbeta and 13 Jbeta primers. In the original analysis: Tens of millions of unique TCR beta chains, 9.5 million to 11 million of them shared, were counted by a later analysis. Sequenced by immunoSEQ multiplex PCR; TCRdb stores in-frame clones only, minus some. For V, J and clone size, that table is used; D and trimming come from the DNA. The table records 150,000 to 200,000 clones, approximately 85% of them present only once. About this clone: What it recognizes is unknown.

Sequencing was done on a sample of PBMCs. The TCR sequence derives from a woman in her forties or fifties in good health and CMV-seronegative.

As DNA, the CDR3 is TGTGCCAGCAGCTTAGTAGTCAGGGGGATAATGAACACTGAAGCTTTCTTT. This encodes CASSLVVRGIMNTEAFF. The rearrangement links TRBV7-8 to TRBJ1-1; TRBD1 matches 7 bases. J was trimmed by 0 bases and V by 1 base; bases with no gene match: 8. This CDR3 is built from 17 residues. Germline V CDR1 and CDR2: SGHVS, FQNEAQ.